These T cell receptor beta chains were read from a single sample in a study of T cell repertoires in ileal Crohn's disease. The protocol was immunoSEQ multiplex PCR, while the TCRdb copy is restricted to in-frame clones and leaves out a portion. The sample has around 3,400 clones, roughly 93% seen once; the top ten hold roughly 2.9%. The sample taken for sequencing was ileal tissue. The receptors shown here come from an adult with Crohn's disease. Each CDR3 is given with its conserved first and last residue. The order of the fields is CDR3 protein, CDR3 DNA, J gene, V gene, D gene, clone size. D genes are given only for firm matches. Only part of the rows carry a size: once, few, many, or a class if the clone is expanded.

CDR3 protein: CASSPGQDYGYTF; CDR3 DNA: TGTGCCAGCAGCCCGGGGCAGGACTATGGCTACACCTTC; J gene: TRBJ1-2; V gene: TRBV5-6; D gene: NA; clone size: NA
CDR3 protein: CASSPSGLPYEQYF; CDR3 DNA: TGTGCCAGCAGCCCTTCCGGGCTCCCCTACGAGCAGTACTTC; J gene: TRBJ2-7; V gene: TRBV11-3; D gene: NA; clone size: NA
CDR3 protein: CAISDIAGGYTF; CDR3 DNA: TGTGCCATCAGTGATATCGCGGGAGGCTACACCTTC; J gene: TRBJ1-2; V gene: TRBV10-3; D gene: NA; clone size: NA
CDR3 protein: CASRRIGANVLTF; CDR3 DNA: TGTGCCAGTCGCCGGATTGGGGCCAACGTCCTGACTTTC; J gene: TRBJ2-6; V gene: TRBV27; D gene: NA; clone size: NA
CDR3 protein: CASSQDWGQGSYEQYF; CDR3 DNA: TGCGCCAGCAGCCAAGACTGGGGACAGGGGAGCTACGAGCAGTACTTC; J gene: TRBJ2-7; V gene: TRBV4-3; D gene: TRBD1; clone size: once
CDR3 protein: CASAIGGEVYNSPLHF; CDR3 DNA: TGTGCCAGCGCCATTGGAGGGGAGGTCTATAATTCACCCCTCCACTTT; J gene: TRBJ1-6; V gene: TRBV27; D gene: NA; clone size: once
CDR3 protein: CASSPREGSYTF; CDR3 DNA: TGTGCCAGCTCACCGAGGGAGGGCAGCTACACCTTC; J gene: TRBJ1-2; V gene: TRBV18; D gene: NA; clone size: NA
CDR3 protein: CAWSSGGTQYF; CDR3 DNA: TGTGCCTGGTCTTCGGGTGGGACCCAGTACTTC; J gene: TRBJ2-5; V gene: TRBV30; D gene: NA; clone size: NA
CDR3 protein: CASSPQQNTGELFF; CDR3 DNA: TGTGCCAGCTCACCCCAACAGAACACCGGGGAGCTGTTTTTT; J gene: TRBJ2-2; V gene: TRBV18; D gene: NA; clone size: NA
CDR3 protein: CASSLSYRKYNEQFF; CDR3 DNA: TGTGCCAGCAGTTTATCTTACAGAAAGTACAATGAGCAGTTCTTC; J gene: TRBJ2-1; V gene: TRBV27; D gene: NA; clone size: NA
CDR3 protein: CASSELASYEQYF; CDR3 DNA: TGTGCCAGCAGTGAACTAGCGTCCTACGAGCAGTACTTC; J gene: TRBJ2-7; V gene: TRBV2; D gene: NA; clone size: NA